This entry concerns a single T cell receptor (beta chain). Its antigen is currently unknown. The data belong to a study of CD4 T cells in relation to SARS-CoV-2 and coronaviruses. Background on the study: The HLA restriction of the shared crossreactive spike epitopes was mapped. Study-wide results and caveats: No crossreactivity against non-spike viral proteins was tested here.

The V and J ends lost 5 bases and 3 bases respectively, with 20 bases between them. CDR1 and CDR2 (germline): SGHKS, YYEKEE (reference sequence). The CDR3 loop spans 16 amino acids. Some clones are missing from TCRdb's copy, which holds only in-frame ones; the method was immunoSEQ multiplex PCR. The data show about 60,000 clones, with 92% seen just once and about 0.4% held by the top ten. This TCR was recovered from an adult with COVID-19. V and J are TRBV5-5 and TRBJ1-1; TRBD1 is a possible D gene (5 bases). The specimen was naive CD4+ T cells from PBMCs. Subset described: naive CD4+ T cells isolated by negative enrichment. In DNA form, the CDR3 reads TGTGCCAGCAGTTCAGGCCAGGGAAATTTCGACACTGAAGCTTTCTTT. Protein: CASSSGQGNFDTEAFF.